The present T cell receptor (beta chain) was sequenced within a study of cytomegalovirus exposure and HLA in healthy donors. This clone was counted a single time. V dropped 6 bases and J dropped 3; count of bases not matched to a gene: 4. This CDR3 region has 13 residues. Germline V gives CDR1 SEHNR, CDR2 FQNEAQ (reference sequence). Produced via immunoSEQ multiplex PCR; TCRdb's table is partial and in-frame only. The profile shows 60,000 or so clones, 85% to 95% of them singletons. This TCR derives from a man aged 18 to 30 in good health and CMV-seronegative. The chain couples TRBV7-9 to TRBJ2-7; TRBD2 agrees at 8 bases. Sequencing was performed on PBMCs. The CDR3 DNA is TGTGCCAGCAGACCCGGGACTAGCTACGAGCAGTACTTC. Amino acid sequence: CASRPGTSYEQYF.